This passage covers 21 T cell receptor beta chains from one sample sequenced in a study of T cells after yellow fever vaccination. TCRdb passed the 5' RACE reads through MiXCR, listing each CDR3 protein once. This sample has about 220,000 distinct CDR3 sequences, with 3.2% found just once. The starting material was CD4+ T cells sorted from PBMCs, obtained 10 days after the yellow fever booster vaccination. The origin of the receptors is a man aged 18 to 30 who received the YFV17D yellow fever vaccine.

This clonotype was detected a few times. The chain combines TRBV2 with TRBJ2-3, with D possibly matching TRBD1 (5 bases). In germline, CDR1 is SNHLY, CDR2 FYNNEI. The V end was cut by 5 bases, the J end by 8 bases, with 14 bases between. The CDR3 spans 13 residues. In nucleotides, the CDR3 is TGTGCCAGCAGTTCCCTCCCTCAGGGTACGCAGTATTTT. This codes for CASSSLPQGTQYF.

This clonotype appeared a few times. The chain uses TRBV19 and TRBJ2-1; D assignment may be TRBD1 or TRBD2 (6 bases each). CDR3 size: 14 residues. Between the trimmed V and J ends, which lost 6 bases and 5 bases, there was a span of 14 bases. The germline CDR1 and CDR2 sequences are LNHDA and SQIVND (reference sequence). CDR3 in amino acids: CASRVGGLDNEQFF. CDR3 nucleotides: TGTGCCAGTAGGGTGGGGGGCCTTGACAATGAGCAGTTCTTC.

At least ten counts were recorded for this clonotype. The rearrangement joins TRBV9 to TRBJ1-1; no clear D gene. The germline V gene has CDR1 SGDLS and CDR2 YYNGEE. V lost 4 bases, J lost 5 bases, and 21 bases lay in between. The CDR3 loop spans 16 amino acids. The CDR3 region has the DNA TGTGCCAGCAGCCCCCTTCAAATTTCAGCGGCAACTGAAGCTTTCTTT. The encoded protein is CASSPLQISAATEAFF.

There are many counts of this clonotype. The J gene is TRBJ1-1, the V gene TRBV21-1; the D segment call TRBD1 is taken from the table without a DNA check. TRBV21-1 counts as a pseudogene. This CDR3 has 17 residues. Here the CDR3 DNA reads TGTGCCAGCACCCCTGGGAAGGGGGCGAAAGGAAGCGCGGAAGCTTTCTTT. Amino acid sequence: CASTPGKGAKGSAEAFF.

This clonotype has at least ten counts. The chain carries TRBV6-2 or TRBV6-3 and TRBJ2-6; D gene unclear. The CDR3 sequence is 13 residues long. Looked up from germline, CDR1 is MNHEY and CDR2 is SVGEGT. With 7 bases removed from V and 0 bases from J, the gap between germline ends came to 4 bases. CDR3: CASTHSGANVLTF. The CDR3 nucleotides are TGTGCCAGCACCCACTCTGGGGCCAACGTCCTGACTTTC.

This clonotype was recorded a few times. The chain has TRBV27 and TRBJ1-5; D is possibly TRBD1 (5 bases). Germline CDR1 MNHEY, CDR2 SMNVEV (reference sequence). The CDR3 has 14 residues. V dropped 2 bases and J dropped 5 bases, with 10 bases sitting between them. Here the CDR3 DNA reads TGTGCCAGCAGTTTAAATAGGGGCGATCAGCCCCAGCATTTT. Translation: CASSLNRGDQPQHF.

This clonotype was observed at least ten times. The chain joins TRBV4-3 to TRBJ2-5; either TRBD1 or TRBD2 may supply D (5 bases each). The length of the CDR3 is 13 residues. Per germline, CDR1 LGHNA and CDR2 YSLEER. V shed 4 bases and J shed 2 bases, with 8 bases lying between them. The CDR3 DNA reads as TGCGCCAGCAGCCTCAGGGAGCAAGAGACCCAGTACTTC. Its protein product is CASSLREQETQYF.

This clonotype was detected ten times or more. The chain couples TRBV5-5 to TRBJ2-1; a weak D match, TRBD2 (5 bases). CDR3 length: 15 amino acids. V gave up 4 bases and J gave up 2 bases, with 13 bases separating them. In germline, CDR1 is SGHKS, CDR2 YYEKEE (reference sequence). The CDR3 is CASSAQADPYNEQFF. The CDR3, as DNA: TGTGCCAGCAGCGCCCAAGCGGATCCCTACAATGAGCAGTTCTTC.

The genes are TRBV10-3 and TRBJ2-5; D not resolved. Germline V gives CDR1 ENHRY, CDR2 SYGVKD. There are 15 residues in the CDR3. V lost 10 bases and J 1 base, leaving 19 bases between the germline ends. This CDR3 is CATISGWNPQETQYF. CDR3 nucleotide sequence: TGTGCCACGATAAGTGGATGGAACCCCCAAGAGACCCAGTACTTC.

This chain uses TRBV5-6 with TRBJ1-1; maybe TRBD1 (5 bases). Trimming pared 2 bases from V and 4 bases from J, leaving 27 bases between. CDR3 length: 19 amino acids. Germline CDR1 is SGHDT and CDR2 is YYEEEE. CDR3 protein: CASSFLQDPGGHLVTEAFF. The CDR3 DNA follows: TGTGCCAGCAGCTTCCTACAAGACCCCGGAGGACACTTGGTCACTGAAGCTTTCTTT.

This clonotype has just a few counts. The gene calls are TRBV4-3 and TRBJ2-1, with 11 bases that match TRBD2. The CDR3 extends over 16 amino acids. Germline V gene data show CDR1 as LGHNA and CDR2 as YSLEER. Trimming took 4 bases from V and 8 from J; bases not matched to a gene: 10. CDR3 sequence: CASSPGGTSGGYEQFF. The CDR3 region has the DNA TGCGCCAGCAGCCCTGGAGGTACTAGCGGGGGCTATGAGCAGTTCTTC.

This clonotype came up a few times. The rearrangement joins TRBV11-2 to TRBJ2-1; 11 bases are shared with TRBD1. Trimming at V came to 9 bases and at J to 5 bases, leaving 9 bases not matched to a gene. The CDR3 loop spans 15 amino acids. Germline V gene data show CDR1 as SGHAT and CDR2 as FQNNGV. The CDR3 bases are TGTGCCAGGGGTACCGGGACAGGGGGGGACAATGAGCAGTTCTTC. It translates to CARGTGTGGDNEQFF.

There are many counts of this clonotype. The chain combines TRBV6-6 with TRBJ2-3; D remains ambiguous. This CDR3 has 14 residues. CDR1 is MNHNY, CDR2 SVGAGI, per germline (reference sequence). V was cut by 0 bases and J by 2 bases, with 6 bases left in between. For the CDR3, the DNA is TGTGCCAGCAGTTACTCGACCTACACAGATACGCAGTATTTT. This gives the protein CASSYSTYTDTQYF.

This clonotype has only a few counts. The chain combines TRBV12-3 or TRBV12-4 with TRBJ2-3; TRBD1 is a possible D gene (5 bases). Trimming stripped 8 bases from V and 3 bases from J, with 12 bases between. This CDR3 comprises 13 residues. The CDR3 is CASGVSGTDTQYF. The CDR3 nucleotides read TGTGCCAGCGGGGTTTCAGGGACAGATACGCAGTATTTT.

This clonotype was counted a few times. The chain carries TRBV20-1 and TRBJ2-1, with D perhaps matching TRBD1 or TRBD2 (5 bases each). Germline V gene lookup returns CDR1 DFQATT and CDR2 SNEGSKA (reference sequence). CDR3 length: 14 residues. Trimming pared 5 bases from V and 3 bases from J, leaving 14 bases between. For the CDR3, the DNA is TGCAGTGCTCGTATGGGACCAAACTACAATGAGCAGTTCTTC. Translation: CSARMGPNYNEQFF.

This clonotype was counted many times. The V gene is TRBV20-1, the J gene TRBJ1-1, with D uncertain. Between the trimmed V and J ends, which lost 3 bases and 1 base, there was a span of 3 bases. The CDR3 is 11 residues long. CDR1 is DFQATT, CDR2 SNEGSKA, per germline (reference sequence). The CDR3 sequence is CSASRNTEAFF. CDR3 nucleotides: TGCAGTGCTAGCAGGAACACTGAAGCTTTCTTT.

This CDR3 reads CASSLRPFEAFF. CDR3 nucleotide sequence: TGTGCCAGCAGCCTTAGACCGTTCGAAGCTTTCTTT. The V call is TRBV28, the J call TRBJ1-1; no clear D gene. This CDR3 has 12 amino acids. V lost 6 bases and J lost 8, with 13 bases in between. Germline-derived CDR1 and CDR2 are MDHEN and SYDVKM.

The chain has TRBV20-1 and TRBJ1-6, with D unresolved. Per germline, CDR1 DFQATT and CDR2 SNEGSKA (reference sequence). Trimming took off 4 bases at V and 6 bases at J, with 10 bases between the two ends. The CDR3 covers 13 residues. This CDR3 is CSATPNLNSPLHF. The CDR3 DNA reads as TGCAGTGCTACTCCGAATCTTAATTCACCCCTCCACTTT.

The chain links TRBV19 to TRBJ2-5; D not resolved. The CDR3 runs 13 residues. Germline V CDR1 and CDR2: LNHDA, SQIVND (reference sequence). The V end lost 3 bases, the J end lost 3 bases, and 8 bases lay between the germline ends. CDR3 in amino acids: CASSMNEEETQYF. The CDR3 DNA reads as TGTGCCAGTAGTATGAACGAAGAAGAGACCCAGTACTTC.

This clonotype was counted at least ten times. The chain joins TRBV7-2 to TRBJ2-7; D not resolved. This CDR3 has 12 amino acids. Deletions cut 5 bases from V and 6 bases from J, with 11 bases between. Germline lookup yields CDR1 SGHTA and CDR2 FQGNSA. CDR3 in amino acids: CASSRTSREQYF. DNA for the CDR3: TGTGCCAGCAGCCGGACCTCCCGCGAGCAGTACTTC. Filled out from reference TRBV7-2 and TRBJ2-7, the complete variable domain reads GAGVSQSPSNKVTEKGKDVELRCDPISGHTALYWYRQSLGQGLEFLIYFQGNSAPDKSGLPSDRFSAERTGGSVSTLTIQRTQQEDSAVYLCASSRTSREQYFGPGTRLTVT.

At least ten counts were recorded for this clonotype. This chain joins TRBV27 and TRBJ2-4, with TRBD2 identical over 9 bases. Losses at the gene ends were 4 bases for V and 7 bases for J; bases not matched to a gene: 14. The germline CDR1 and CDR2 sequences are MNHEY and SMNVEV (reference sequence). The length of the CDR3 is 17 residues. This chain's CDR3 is CASSSLQLSGGSNIQYF. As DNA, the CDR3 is TGTGCCAGCAGTTCCCTTCAGCTTAGCGGGGGAAGTAACATTCAGTACTTC.